These T cell receptor beta chains were read from a single sample in a study of graft-versus-host responses after intestinal transplantation. These receptors have no identified antigens. Method: immunoSEQ multiplex PCR; TCRdb's copy keeps in-frame clones and lacks some. The sample lists approximately 97,000 clones; about nine tenths were seen once. The input for sequencing was unstimulated CD8+ T cells sorted from spleen or lymph node cells, taken before transplant. These receptors were taken from a human donor who was the organ donor for an intestinal transplant. The CDR3 runs from the conserved cysteine through the conserved F or W. The order of the fields is D gene, J gene, V gene, clone size, CDR3 protein, CDR3 DNA. D genes are given only for firm matches. Expanded clones are given a class, and other clones once, few, many or no size at all.

D gene: -; J gene: TRBJ2-7; V gene: TRBV27; clone size: -; CDR3 protein: CASSDPGLSYEQYF; CDR3 DNA: TGTGCCAGCAGTGATCCAGGGCTCTCCTACGAGCAGTACTTC
D gene: -; J gene: TRBJ2-1; V gene: TRBV5-1; clone size: few; CDR3 protein: CASSFRGNEQFF; CDR3 DNA: TGCGCCAGCAGCTTTAGGGGGAATGAGCAGTTCTTC
D gene: -; J gene: TRBJ2-7; V gene: TRBV14; clone size: -; CDR3 protein: CASSQEPSPPGEQYF; CDR3 DNA: TGTGCCAGCAGCCAAGAGCCTAGTCCCCCGGGGGAGCAGTACTTC
D gene: TRBD1; J gene: TRBJ2-7; V gene: TRBV11-3; clone size: once; CDR3 protein: CASSPGGEQYF; CDR3 DNA: TGTGCCAGCAGTCCAGGGGGCGAGCAGTACTTC
D gene: -; J gene: TRBJ2-5; V gene: TRBV19; clone size: -; CDR3 protein: CASSESGTLQETQYF; CDR3 DNA: TGTGCCAGTAGTGAGTCCGGGACATTACAAGAGACCCAGTACTTC
D gene: TRBD2; J gene: TRBJ2-3; V gene: TRBV9; clone size: -; CDR3 protein: CASSGRDGLAGGITDTQYF; CDR3 DNA: TGTGCCAGCAGCGGCCGAGACGGACTAGCGGGAGGTATCACAGATACGCAGTATTTT
D gene: TRBD1; J gene: TRBJ1-4; V gene: TRBV19; clone size: -; CDR3 protein: CASSTGTGTVNEKLFF; CDR3 DNA: TGTGCCAGTAGTACCGGGACAGGCACAGTGAATGAAAAACTGTTTTTT
D gene: -; J gene: TRBJ2-1; V gene: TRBV27; clone size: -; CDR3 protein: CASSSRISSYNEQFF; CDR3 DNA: TGTGCCAGCAGTTCCCGAATCAGCTCCTACAATGAGCAGTTCTTC
D gene: TRBD2; J gene: TRBJ2-1; V gene: TRBV7-3; clone size: -; CDR3 protein: CASSSTTSGEQFF; CDR3 DNA: TGTGCCAGCAGCAGCACAACTAGCGGTGAGCAGTTCTTC
D gene: TRBD2; J gene: TRBJ2-1; V gene: TRBV9; clone size: -; CDR3 protein: CASSVEGLAGVDEQFF; CDR3 DNA: TGTGCCAGCAGCGTAGAGGGACTAGCGGGAGTCGATGAGCAGTTCTTC
D gene: -; J gene: TRBJ1-2; V gene: TRBV2; clone size: -; CDR3 protein: CATVDSPDYGYTF; CDR3 DNA: TGTGCCACCGTAGACAGCCCGGACTATGGCTACACCTTC
D gene: -; J gene: TRBJ2-7; V gene: TRBV19; clone size: few; CDR3 protein: CASSIGYEQYF; CDR3 DNA: TGTGCCAGTAGTATCGGCTACGAGCAGTACTTC